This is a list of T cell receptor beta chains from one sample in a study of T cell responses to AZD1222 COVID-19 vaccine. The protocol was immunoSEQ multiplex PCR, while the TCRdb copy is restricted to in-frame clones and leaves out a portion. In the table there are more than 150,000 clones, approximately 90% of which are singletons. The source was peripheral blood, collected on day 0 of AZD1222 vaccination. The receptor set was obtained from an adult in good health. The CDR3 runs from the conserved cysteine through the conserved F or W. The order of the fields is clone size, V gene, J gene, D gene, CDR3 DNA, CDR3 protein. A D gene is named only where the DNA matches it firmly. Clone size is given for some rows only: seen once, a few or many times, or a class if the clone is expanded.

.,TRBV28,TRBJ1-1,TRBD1,TGTGCCAGCAGTTTAGGGACAGGGTGGACTGAAGCTTTCTTT,CASSLGTGWTEAFF
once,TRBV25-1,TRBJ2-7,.,TGTGCCAGCAGTGCTGGAGGGCCCAATTCCTACGAGCAGTACTTC,CASSAGGPNSYEQYF
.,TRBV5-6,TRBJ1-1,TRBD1,TGTGCCAGCAGCGACTGGACAGGGGAGACTGAAGCTTTCTTT,CASSDWTGETEAFF
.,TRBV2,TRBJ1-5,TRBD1,TGTGCCAGCAGTTCGACAGGGGGCAGGTATGAGGAGCCCCAGCATTTT,CASSSTGGRYEEPQHF
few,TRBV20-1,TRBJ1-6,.,TGCAGTGCTAGAGGCGATTCACCCCTCCACTTT,CSARGDSPLHF
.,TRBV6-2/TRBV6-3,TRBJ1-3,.,TGTGCCAGCAGTTACTGGACAGCTGGAAACACCATATATTTT,CASSYWTAGNTIYF
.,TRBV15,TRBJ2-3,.,TGTGCCACCAGCAGAGATCGGTCGCAGCGGGCAGGGGGAGATACGCAGTATTTT,CATSRDRSQRAGGDTQYF
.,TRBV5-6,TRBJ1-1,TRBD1,TGTGCCAGCAGCTTGTGGGACAGAAAAAACACTGAAGCTTTCTTT,CASSLWDRKNTEAFF
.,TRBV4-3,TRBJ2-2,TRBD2,TGCGCCAGCAGCCAAGATACCGGGAGGGTGACCGGGGAGCTGTTTTTT,CASSQDTGRVTGELFF
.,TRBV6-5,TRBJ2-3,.,TGTGCCAGCAAACCGGGACCTCGCACAGATACGCAGTATTTT,CASKPGPRTDTQYF
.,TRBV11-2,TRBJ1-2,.,TGTGCCAGCATTCCGGCGACCCGGGTGGGCTATGGCTACACCTTC,CASIPATRVGYGYTF
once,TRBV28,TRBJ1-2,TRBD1,TGTGCCAGCAGTTCGGGACAGGTGTATGGCTACACCTTC,CASSSGQVYGYTF
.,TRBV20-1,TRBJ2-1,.,TGCAGCGAATTAGTCCGTAATGAGCAGTTCTTC,CSELVRNEQFF
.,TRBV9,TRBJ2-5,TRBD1,TGTGCCAGCAGCGCCGGACAGGGTAGCGCCGAGACCCAGTACTTC,CASSAGQGSAETQYF
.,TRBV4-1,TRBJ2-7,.,TGCGCCAGCAGCCTTTATGTGGGGCAGGGCTACGAGCAGTACTTC,CASSLYVGQGYEQYF
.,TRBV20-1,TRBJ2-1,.,TGCAGTGCTAGTAGAGCGGGTTCCTACAATGAGCAGTTCTTC,CSASRAGSYNEQFF
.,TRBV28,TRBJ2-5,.,TGTGCCAGCAGTTTTTCCATGGCATCCCCAATCAAGACCCAGTACTTC,CASSFSMASPIKTQYF
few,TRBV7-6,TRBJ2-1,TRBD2,TGTGCCAGCAAGCGACTAGCGGGAGCGAATGAGCAGTTCTTC,CASKRLAGANEQFF
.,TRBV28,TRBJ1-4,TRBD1,TGTGCCAGCCATTCTACCGGGACAGCTAATGAAAAACTGTTTTTT,CASHSTGTANEKLFF
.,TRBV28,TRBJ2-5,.,TGTGCCAGCAGTTATCGCGGGGCGCTGGCGGGCAATCAAGAGACCCAGTACTTC,CASSYRGALAGNQETQYF
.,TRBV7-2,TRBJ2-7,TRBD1,TGTGCCAGCAGCTTTTGGGACAGGGGTATCGAGCAGTACTTC,CASSFWDRGIEQYF
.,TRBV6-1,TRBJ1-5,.,TGTGCCAGCAGTGAACTGGGGGGTAGCAATCAGCCCCAGCATTTT,CASSELGGSNQPQHF
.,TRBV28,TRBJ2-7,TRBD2,TGTGCCAGCAGTTCCGGGACTAGCGGCTACGAGCAGTACTTC,CASSSGTSGYEQYF
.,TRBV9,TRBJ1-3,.,TGTGCCAGCAGCCGTGAAGGAGGAAACACCATATATTTT,CASSREGGNTIYF
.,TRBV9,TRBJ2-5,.,TGTGCCAGCAGCGTAGTATCCGGGGACCAAGAGACCCAGTACTTC,CASSVVSGDQETQYF
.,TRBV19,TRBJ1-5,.,TGTGCCAGTAGTATGGGGGGAACCAATCAGCCCCAGCATTTT,CASSMGGTNQPQHF
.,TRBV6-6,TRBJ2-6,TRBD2,TGTGCCAGCAGTCCCTCTAGCGGGATGGGCGGGGCCAACGTCCTGACTTTC,CASSPSSGMGGANVLTF
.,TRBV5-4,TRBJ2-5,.,TGTGCCAGCACCAACCGGACAGCCAGCACCCAGTACTTC,CASTNRTASTQYF
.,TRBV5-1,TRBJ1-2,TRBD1,TGCGCCAGCAGCCAAAGACAGGGTTTGGGTTATGGCTACACCTTC,CASSQRQGLGYGYTF
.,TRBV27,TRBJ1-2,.,TGTGCCAGCAGTTTAATCGGTGTCGGGCCGACTTGGGGCTACACCTTC,CASSLIGVGPTWGYTF
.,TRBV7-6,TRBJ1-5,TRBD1,TGTGCCAGCAGCTTTGGGACAGGGGCCAATCAGCCCCAGCATTTT,CASSFGTGANQPQHF
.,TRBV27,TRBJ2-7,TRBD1,TGTGCCAGCAGTTTGGTAGTTGGGACGCGGGACAGGGTCTACGAGCAGTACTTC,CASSLVVGTRDRVYEQYF
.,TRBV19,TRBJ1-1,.,TGTGCCAGTAGTATTGGGAGGAACACTGAAGCTTTCTTT,CASSIGRNTEAFF
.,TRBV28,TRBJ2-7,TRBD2,TGTGCCAGCAGCCGCGGGGGAGGGCTCTACGAGCAGTACTTC,CASSRGGGLYEQYF
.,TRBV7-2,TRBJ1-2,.,TGTGCCAGCAGCTTAAGGGACAACTATGGCTACACCTTC,CASSLRDNYGYTF
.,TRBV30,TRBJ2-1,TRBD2,TGTGCCTGGAGTCAGATGAGGACTAGCGGAACATACAATGAGCAGTTCTTC,CAWSQMRTSGTYNEQFF
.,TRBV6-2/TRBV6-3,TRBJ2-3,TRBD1,TGTGCCAGCAGCCGCCCAGGGGGCCCCACAGATACGCAGTATTTT,CASSRPGGPTDTQYF
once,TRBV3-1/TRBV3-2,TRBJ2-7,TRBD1,TGTGCCAGCAGCCTTACTGGACAGGGTTCGTTTGAGCAGTACTTC,CASSLTGQGSFEQYF
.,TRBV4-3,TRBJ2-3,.,TGCGCCAGCAGCCAAGATCGGGCACTAACGCAGTATTTT,CASSQDRALTQYF
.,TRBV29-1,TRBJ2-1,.,TGCAGCGTTATCTTGACGGAGTACAATGAGCAGTTCTTC,CSVILTEYNEQFF
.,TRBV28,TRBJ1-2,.,TGTGCCAGCAGGTTTTTCCGGGACCCCTATGGCTACACCTTC,CASRFFRDPYGYTF
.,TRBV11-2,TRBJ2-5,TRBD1,TGTGCCAGCAGCCCAGGGACAGGGGCGAAGACCCAGTACTTC,CASSPGTGAKTQYF
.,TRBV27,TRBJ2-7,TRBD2,TGTGCCAGCAGTTTAGGGACTAGCCATCTTAGCGAGCAGTACTTC,CASSLGTSHLSEQYF
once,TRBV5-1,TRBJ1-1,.,TGCGCCAGCAGAATAGGGGGGAACACTGAAGCTTTCTTT,CASRIGGNTEAFF
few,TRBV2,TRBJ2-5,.,TGTGCCAGCAGTTCAACAGATAACCAAGAGACCCAGTACTTC,CASSSTDNQETQYF
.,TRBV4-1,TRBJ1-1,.,TGCGCCAGCAGTCCCCTCCTAACGAACACTGAAGCTTTCTTT,CASSPLLTNTEAFF
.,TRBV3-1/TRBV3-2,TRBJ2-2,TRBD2,TGTGCCAGCAGACTTAGCGGGAGGGCCAACACCGGGGAGCTGTTTTTT,CASRLSGRANTGELFF
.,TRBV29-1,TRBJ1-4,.,TGCAGCGTTTCCTCGGCTAATGAAAAACTGTTTTTT,CSVSSANEKLFF
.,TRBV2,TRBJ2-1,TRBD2,TGTGCCAGCAGTGTAACGGGACTAGCTTACAATGAGCAGTTCTTC,CASSVTGLAYNEQFF
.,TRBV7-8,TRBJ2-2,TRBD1,TGTGCCAGCAGCACGGACAGGACGGTAGCACCAAGCACCGGGGAGCTGTTTTTT,CASSTDRTVAPSTGELFF
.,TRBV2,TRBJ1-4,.,TGTGCCAGCATGGAAGCCGGCTTTAATGAAAAACTGTTTTTT,CASMEAGFNEKLFF
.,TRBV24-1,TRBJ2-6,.,TGTGCCACCAGTGATCCCCGGTACTCTGGGGCCAACGTCCTGACTTTC,CATSDPRYSGANVLTF
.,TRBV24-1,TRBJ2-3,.,TGTGCCACCAGTTACGGGTGGGGCACAGATACGCAGTATTTT,CATSYGWGTDTQYF